This TCR beta chain was sequenced in a study of blood T cell repertoires in COVID-19. The protocol was immunoSEQ multiplex PCR, while the TCRdb copy is restricted to in-frame clones and leaves out a portion. There are about 240,000 clones in the sample; around 88% occur only once, and 9% to 15% lies in the top ten. The ends were cut back, 4 bases at V and 2 bases at J, with 19 bases in the middle. Germline V CDR1 and CDR2: SGHVS, FQNEAQ. This CDR3 spans 17 amino acids. The sequencing input was peripheral blood. This receptor was obtained from an elderly man with acute or convalescent COVID-19. This chain uses TRBV7-8 with TRBJ2-3, with a possible D match to TRBD1 (6 bases). The CDR3 spells CASSSGTGTIFTDTQYF. The DNA for the CDR3 is TGTGCCAGCAGCTCGGGGACCGGGACAATTTTCACAGATACGCAGTATTTT. The variable domain in full, with the rest retrieved from reference TRBV7-8 and TRBJ2-3, is GAGVSQSPRYKVAKRGQDVALRCDPISGHVSLFWYQQALGQGPEFLTYFQNEAQLDKSGLPSDRFFAERPEGSVSTLKIQRTQQEDSAVYLCASSSGTGTIFTDTQYFGPGTRLTVL.